This T cell receptor (beta chain) originates from a study of blood T cells in healthy people across ages. V was shortened by 0 bases and J by 3 bases, with 11 bases between the two germline ends. This CDR3 region has 15 residues. Germline CDR1 is MNHNY and CDR2 is SVGAGI (reference sequence). This clonotype was detected a few times. The use of a sample-barcoded 5' primer and a J-beta primer mix characterized a second PCR of about 6 to 12 cycles. TCRdb re-derived calls from the 5' RACE reads in MiXCR, one entry per CDR3 protein. The data show roughly 500,000 distinct CDR3 sequences, approximately 25% seen once. Separately, the same data were catalogued under a study of T cells of mothers and their children. From that study: Relative to unrelated pairs, biologically related mother-child dyads exhibited marginally greater, non-significant overlap.

Sequenced: blood. The receptor's source is a boy aged 10-17 years in good health. The chain joins TRBV6-6 to TRBJ2-5, with D perhaps matching TRBD1 (5 bases). Here the CDR3 reads CASSYSITGEETQYF. DNA for the CDR3: TGTGCCAGCAGTTACTCGATTACAGGAGAAGAGACCCAGTACTTC.